The 2 T cell receptor beta chains presented below share a single source sample, sequenced in a study of response to subunit inactivated influenza vaccine. From the RT-PCR reads, TCRdb called clonotypes with MiXCR, one entry per CDR3 protein. The profile covers around 540,000 distinct CDR3 sequences, with approximately 12% appearing a single time and roughly 10% taken by the ten largest. Source: PBMCs from blood, taken on the day of vaccination. The receptors here all came from a man aged 50 to 59 who received an inactivated influenza vaccine.

V usage is TRBV5-1 and J usage is TRBJ1-1; D perhaps matches TRBD1 (6 bases). This CDR3 has 16 amino acids. Between the trimmed V and J ends, which lost 4 bases and 4 bases, there was a span of 20 bases. The germline CDR1 and CDR2 sequences are SGHRS and YFSETQ. This CDR3 is CASSLQAGGAGTEAFF. In DNA, the CDR3 is TGCGCCAGCAGCCTCCAGGCCGGGGGCGCAGGCACTGAAGCTTTCTTT.

This clonotype was seen a few times. In DNA, the CDR3 is TGCAGTGCTAGAGATCCTCGGACAGCACCCACAGATACGCAGTATTTT. Its protein product is CSARDPRTAPTDTQYF. The chain is built from TRBV20-1 and TRBJ2-3; D may be TRBD1 (6 bases). Germline assignment: CDR1 DFQATT and CDR2 SNEGSKA (reference sequence). V was shortened by 0 bases and J by 2 bases, with 15 bases between the two germline ends. The CDR3 has 16 amino acids.